Listed here are 4 T cell receptor beta chains from one sample, sequenced in a study of glioma-infiltrating T cells. The iRepertoire nested amplicon-rescue multiplex PCR amplified TCR alpha and beta CDR3s from RNA. TCRdb re-analysed the multiplex PCR reads in MiXCR, keeping a single row per CDR3 protein. The sample lists roughly 200,000 distinct CDR3 sequences, around 40% seen once, with 4% to 6.5% in the top ten. The sequenced sample was glioma tissue, nonneoplastic brain tissue, or PBMCs (not recorded which). Receptors originate from a human donor with low-grade glioma or glioblastoma, undergoing nonglioma brain surgery, or in good health (not recorded which).

A remark on this clonotype: A read error may be the cause here, since a much bigger clone is one base away. This chain uses TRBV20-1 with TRBJ2-7; TRBD1 aligns across 9 bases. This CDR3 contains 16 residues. Germline-derived CDR1 and CDR2 are DFQATT and SNEGSKA (reference sequence). In DNA, the CDR3 is TGCACTGCTAGACCCATAACAGGGGGCCGGCCCTACGAGCAGTACTTC. Encoded protein: CTARPITGGRPYEQYF.

Comment on this clonotype: This may stem from a read error, because a much larger clone lies one nucleotide away. The chain couples TRBV7-9 to TRBJ1-4; D not resolved. The CDR3 has 14 amino acids. The germline V gene encodes CDR1 SEHNR and CDR2 FQNEAQ (reference sequence). CDR3 loop: CASSFNPTNEELFF. CDR3 bases: TGTGCCAGCAGCTTTAATCCAACTAATGAAGAACTGTTTTTT.

The chain has TRBV9 and TRBJ1-4, with D unresolved. The ends were cut back, 2 bases at V and 3 bases at J, with 8 bases in the middle. The CDR3 has 14 residues. Germline CDR1 is SGDLS and CDR2 is YYNGEE. In DNA, the CDR3 is TGTGCCAGCAGCGTTAAAGGGTCTAATGAAAAACTGTTTTTT. Translation: CASSVKGSNEKLFF.

V is TRBV28 and J is TRBJ1-5; 8 nucleotides agree with TRBD1. This CDR3 has 14 residues. Germline V gene lookup returns CDR1 MDHEN and CDR2 SYDVKM. The chain's CDR3 is CESSTGGFNQPQHF. For the CDR3, the DNA is TGTGAAAGCAGTACAGGGGGATTCAATCAGCCCCAGCATTTT.